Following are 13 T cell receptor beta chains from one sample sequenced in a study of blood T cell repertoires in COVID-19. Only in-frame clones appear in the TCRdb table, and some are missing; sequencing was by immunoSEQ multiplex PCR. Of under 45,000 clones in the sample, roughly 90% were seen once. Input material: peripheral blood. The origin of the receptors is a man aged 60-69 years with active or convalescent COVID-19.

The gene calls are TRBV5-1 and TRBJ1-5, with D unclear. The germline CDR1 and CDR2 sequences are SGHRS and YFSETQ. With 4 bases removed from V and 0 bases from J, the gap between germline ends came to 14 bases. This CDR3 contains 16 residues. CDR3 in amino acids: CASSPQAGDSNQPQHF. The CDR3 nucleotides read TGCGCCAGCAGCCCTCAGGCTGGCGATAGCAATCAGCCCCAGCATTTT.

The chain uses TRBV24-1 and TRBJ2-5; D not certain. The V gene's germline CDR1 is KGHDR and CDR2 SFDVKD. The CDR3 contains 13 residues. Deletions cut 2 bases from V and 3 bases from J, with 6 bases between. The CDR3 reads CATSDYLEETQYF. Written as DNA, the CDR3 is TGTGCCACCAGTGATTATCTTGAAGAGACCCAGTACTTC.

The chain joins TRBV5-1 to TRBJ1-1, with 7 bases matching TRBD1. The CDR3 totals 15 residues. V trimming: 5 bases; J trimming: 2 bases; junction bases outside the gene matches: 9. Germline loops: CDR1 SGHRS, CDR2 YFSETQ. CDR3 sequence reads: CASRQGPNPNTEAFF. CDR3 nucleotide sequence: TGCGCCAGCAGACAGGGGCCGAACCCTAACACTGAAGCTTTCTTT. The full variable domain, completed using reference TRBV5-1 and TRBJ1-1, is KAGVTQTPRYLIKTRGQQVTLSCSPISGHRSVSWYQQTPGQGLQFLFEYFSETQRNKGNFPGRFSGRQFSNSRSEMNVSTLELGDSALYLCASRQGPNPNTEAFFGQGTRLTVV.

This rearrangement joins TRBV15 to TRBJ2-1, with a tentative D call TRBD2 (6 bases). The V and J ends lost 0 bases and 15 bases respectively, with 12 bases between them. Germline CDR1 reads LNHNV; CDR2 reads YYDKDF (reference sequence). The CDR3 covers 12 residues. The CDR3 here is CATSRDREYLFF. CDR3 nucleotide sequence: TGTGCCACCAGCAGAGACCGGGAGTATCTGTTCTTC.

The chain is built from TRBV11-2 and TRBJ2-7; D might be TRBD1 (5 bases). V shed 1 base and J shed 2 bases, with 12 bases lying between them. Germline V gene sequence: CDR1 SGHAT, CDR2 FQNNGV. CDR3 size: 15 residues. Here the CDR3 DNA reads TGTGCCAGCAGCTTAGGTCCAGGGAAGGCCTACGAGCAGTACTTC. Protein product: CASSLGPGKAYEQYF.

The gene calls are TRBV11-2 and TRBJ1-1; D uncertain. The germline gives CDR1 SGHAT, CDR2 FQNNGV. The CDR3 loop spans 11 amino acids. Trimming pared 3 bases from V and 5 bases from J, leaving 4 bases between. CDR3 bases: TGTGCCAGCAGCTTTATTACTGAAGCTTTCTTT. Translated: CASSFITEAFF.

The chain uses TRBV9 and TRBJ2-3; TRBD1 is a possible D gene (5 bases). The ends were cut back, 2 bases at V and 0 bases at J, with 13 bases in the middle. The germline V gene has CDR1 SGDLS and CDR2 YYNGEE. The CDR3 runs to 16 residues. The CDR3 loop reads CASSVVPAGSTDTQYF. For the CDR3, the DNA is TGTGCCAGCAGCGTCGTACCGGCAGGGAGCACAGATACGCAGTATTTT.

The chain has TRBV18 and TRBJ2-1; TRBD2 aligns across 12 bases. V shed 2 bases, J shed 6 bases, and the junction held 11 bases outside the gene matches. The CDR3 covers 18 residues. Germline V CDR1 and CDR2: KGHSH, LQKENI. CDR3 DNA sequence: TGTGCCAGCTCACCAAGGATGGTTGGACTAGCGGGATTCAATGAGCAGTTCTTC. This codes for CASSPRMVGLAGFNEQFF.

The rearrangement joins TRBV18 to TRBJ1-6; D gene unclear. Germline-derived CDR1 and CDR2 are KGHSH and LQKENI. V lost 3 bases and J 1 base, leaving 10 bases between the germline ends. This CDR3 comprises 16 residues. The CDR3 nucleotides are TGTGCCAGCTCACCTCGGGTCGGGTCCTATAATTCACCCCTCCACTTT. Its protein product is CASSPRVGSYNSPLHF.

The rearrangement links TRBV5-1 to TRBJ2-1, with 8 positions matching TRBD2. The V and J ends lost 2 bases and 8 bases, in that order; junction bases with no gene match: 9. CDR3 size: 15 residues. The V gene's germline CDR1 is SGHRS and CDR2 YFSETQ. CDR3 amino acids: CASSFGAGDSDEQFF. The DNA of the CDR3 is TGCGCCAGCAGCTTTGGAGCGGGAGATAGTGATGAGCAGTTCTTC.

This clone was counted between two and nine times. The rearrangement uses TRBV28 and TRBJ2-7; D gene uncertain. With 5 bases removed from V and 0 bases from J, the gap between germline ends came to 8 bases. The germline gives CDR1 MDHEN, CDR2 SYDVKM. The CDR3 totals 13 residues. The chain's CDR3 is CASSIPLSYEQYF. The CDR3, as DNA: TGTGCCAGCAGTATCCCCCTCTCCTACGAGCAGTACTTC.

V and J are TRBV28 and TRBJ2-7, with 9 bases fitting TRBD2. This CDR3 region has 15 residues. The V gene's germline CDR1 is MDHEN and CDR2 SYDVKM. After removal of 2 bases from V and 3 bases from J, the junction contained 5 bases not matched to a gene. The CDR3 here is CASSLASGVFYEQYF. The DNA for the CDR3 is TGTGCCAGCAGTTTAGCTAGCGGGGTTTTCTACGAGCAGTACTTC.

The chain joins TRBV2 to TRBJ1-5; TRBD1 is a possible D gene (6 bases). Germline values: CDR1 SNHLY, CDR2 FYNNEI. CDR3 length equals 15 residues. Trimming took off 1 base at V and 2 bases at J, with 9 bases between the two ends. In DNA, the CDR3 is TGTGCCAGCAGTGAAGACCGACAGGGCAATCAGCCCCAGCATTTT. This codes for CASSEDRQGNQPQHF.